This is a list of T cell receptor beta chains from one sample in a study of T cell changes during pregnancy in multiple sclerosis. TCRdb's copy holds only in-frame clones and misses some; the assay was immunoSEQ multiplex PCR. The sample carries around 27,000 clones, around nine tenths recorded once. This specimen was CD4+ T cells from peripheral blood mononuclear cells, taken in the first trimester of pregnancy. Receptors were obtained from a female donor with multiple sclerosis, enrolled in a pregnancy study. CDR3s leave out the opening cysteine and the closing phenylalanine or tryptophan. D genes are given only for firm matches. Only part of the rows carry a size: once, few, many, or a class if the clone is expanded.

J,D,V,size,CDR3
TRBJ1-1,.,TRBV6-1,.,ASGGGPRDSTEAF
TRBJ2-1,TRBD2,TRBV18,.,ASSPVTRLPGLADNEQF
TRBJ1-2,TRBD1,TRBV5-5,.,ASSFAGQESYGYT
TRBJ2-7,TRBD2,TRBV7-8,.,ASSQPPLGRGTYEQY
TRBJ1-2,.,TRBV5-5,.,ASSMAGVYGYT
TRBJ2-1,TRBD1,TRBV7-2,.,ATGQGRTYNEQF
TRBJ1-4,.,TRBV7-2,.,ASSASRDEKLF
TRBJ2-1,.,TRBV7-8,.,ASSLAPAAYNEQF
TRBJ1-2,TRBD1,TRBV20-1,.,SASRGEGYT
TRBJ1-6,.,TRBV9,.,ASSPLGSSYNSPLH
TRBJ2-5,.,TRBV9,.,ASSERQLQETQY
TRBJ1-6,.,TRBV2,once,ASSDLRGASPLH
TRBJ1-1,.,TRBV29-1,.,SVVTQNTEAF
TRBJ1-2,.,TRBV6-1,.,ASCDRPSYGYT
TRBJ2-3,TRBD2,TRBV5-4,.,ASRTDPGGGTDTQY
TRBJ2-3,TRBD1,TRBV10-3,.,AISPQGVSTDTQY
TRBJ1-5,TRBD1,TRBV19,.,ASSPSTGNYQPQH
TRBJ2-7,.,TRBV2,.,ASTLRSRTGEQY
TRBJ2-2,.,TRBV27,.,ASRTGWGTGELF
TRBJ2-1,.,TRBV30,.,AWSRGASYNEQF
TRBJ2-4,TRBD1,TRBV14,.,ASSQDPGDRGTLAKNIQY
TRBJ2-3,.,TRBV4-2,.,ASSQEGLGTGRLLDTQY
TRBJ1-5,TRBD1,TRBV10-3,.,ANGQGARQPQH
TRBJ2-3,TRBD1,TRBV7-3,.,ASSSRQGADTQY
TRBJ2-1,TRBD2,TRBV10-3,.,AISDFREGYNEQF
TRBJ2-6,.,TRBV27,.,ATPSSVKGINSGANVLT
TRBJ2-1,TRBD2,TRBV5-1,.,ASRPLAGGRPGNEQF
TRBJ2-2,.,TRBV5-1,.,ASSMGVAANTGELF
TRBJ2-5,TRBD2,TRBV9,once,ASSRGTSGGETQY
TRBJ1-1,.,TRBV28,.,ASTQQMNTEAF
TRBJ1-2,TRBD1,TRBV5-4,once,ASSIRDRANYGYT